This T cell receptor (beta chain) derives from a study of blood T cell repertoires in COVID-19. The assay was immunoSEQ multiplex PCR, and TCRdb's table has in-frame clones only and misses some. The sample lists under 350,000 clones, 85% occurring once. Between the trimmed V and J ends, which lost 1 base and 1 base, there was a span of 7 bases. CDR3 size: 14 residues. The germline V gene encodes CDR1 SEHNR and CDR2 FQNEAQ (reference sequence). The V and J genes are TRBV7-9 and TRBJ1-1; D is unresolved. Sequencing used peripheral blood. This sequence was found in a human donor in a cohort sampled during active COVID-19. Here the CDR3 DNA reads TGTGCCAGCAGCTTAGGTTACGGGAACACTGAAGCTTTCTTT. Protein product: CASSLGYGNTEAFF.